The clone carrying this T cell receptor (delta chain) was seen only a few times. No antigen is known for it. This probably arose from a read error, given a far larger clone one base away. Additional DNA sequences in this sample encode the identical CDR3. The data were obtained in a study of γδ T cells in repeated Plasmodium falciparum infection. General study results and limits: Repeated controlled infections reportedly drove waves of new clonotype selection in Vdelta2-negative, mostly Vdelta1+, gammadelta repertoires.

Gammadelta T cells were flow-sorted from PBMC into Vgamma9/Vdelta2+ and Vdelta2-negative populations for bulk analysis. TCRdb re-called the multiplex PCR reads with CATT. The sample shows approximately 60,000 delta-chain clones, around 1.8% of them seen only once. CDR1 is TSESDYY, CDR2 QEAYKQQN, per germline. This CDR3 is built from 20 residues. This chain joins TRAV38-2/DV8 and TRDJ1; 8 nucleotides match TRDD3. Because TCRdb records no J gene, it was assigned here through a match of the DNA to germline. Sequencing was done on a sample of gamma-delta T cells from blood. The source is a pool of human donors (malaria-infected and uninfected, not separated). CDR3 loop: CAYRSWYHVGTGGHTDKLIF. CDR3 coding DNA: TGCGCTTATAGGAGTTGGTACCACGTCGGTACTGGGGGCCACACCGATAAACTCATCTTT.